The 15 T cell receptor beta chains in this list originate from one sample, sequenced in a study of cytomegalovirus exposure and HLA in healthy donors. PCR primers comprised 60 Vbeta and 13 Jbeta primers. The table came from immunoSEQ multiplex PCR; TCRdb's copy has only in-frame clones and leaves some out. Here the sample spans about 120,000 clones, about 80% being singletons. Specimen: PBMCs. The receptors were sampled from a woman aged 40 to 49 in good health and CMV-seropositive.

The rearrangement joins TRBV6-1 to TRBJ2-3, with 11 nucleotides matching TRBD2. Unmatched junction bases numbered 3, after V lost 2 bases and J lost 2 bases. Germline CDR1 MNHNS, CDR2 SASEGT. This CDR3 is 16 amino acids long. CDR3 bases: TGTGCCAGCAGTGAAATAGCGGGGGGGGCCACAGATACGCAGTATTTT. Translated, it gives CASSEIAGGATDTQYF.

The J gene is TRBJ1-4, the V gene TRBV25-1; 8 nucleotides line up with TRBD1. Trimming took 1 base from V and 11 from J; bases not matched to a gene: 9. In germline, CDR1 is MGHDK, CDR2 SYGVNS. This CDR3 region has 15 residues. The CDR3 sequence: CASSEWGTGWGKLFF. The CDR3 DNA is TGTGCCAGCAGTGAATGGGGGACAGGTTGGGGGAAACTGTTTTTT.

V is TRBV30 and J is TRBJ1-5, with D uncertain. CDR3 length equals 15 residues. Looked up from germline, CDR1 is GTSNPN and CDR2 is SVGIG (reference sequence). The V gene lost 2 bases and the J gene lost 9 bases, with 20 bases spanning the gap. The CDR3 loop reads CAWSFSGARVGPQHF. CDR3 sequence (DNA): TGTGCCTGGAGTTTTTCGGGAGCCCGGGTTGGGCCCCAGCATTTT.

The chain combines TRBV9 with TRBJ1-6; D remains ambiguous. The germline V and J ends were trimmed by 0 bases and 8 bases, with 9 bases remaining between them. The CDR3 has 14 amino acids. CDR1 and CDR2 from the germline V gene are SGDLS and YYNGEE. The CDR3 DNA reads TGTGCCAGCAGCGTAGAAGTCGGGGATTCACCCCTCCACTTT. It yields the protein CASSVEVGDSPLHF.

The V gene is TRBV19, the J gene TRBJ1-2; 8 bases are a match to TRBD1. There are 17 residues in the CDR3. V shed 9 bases, J shed 3 bases, and the junction held 18 bases outside the gene matches. Germline values: CDR1 LNHDA, CDR2 SQIVND (reference sequence). CDR3 residues: CAREVVRTGRSDYGYTF. In DNA form, the CDR3 reads TGTGCCAGGGAGGTCGTTCGGACAGGGAGGTCGGACTATGGCTACACCTTC.

J is TRBJ2-1 and V is TRBV15, with D possibly TRBD2 on 5 matching bases. The ends were cut back, 1 base at V and 3 bases at J, with 13 bases in the middle. Germline V CDR1 and CDR2: LNHNV, YYDKDF (reference sequence). The CDR3 contains 16 residues. The CDR3 is CATSRAGVSGYNEQFF. The CDR3 DNA sequence: TGTGCCACCAGCAGAGCCGGGGTATCGGGCTACAATGAGCAGTTCTTC.

This chain joins TRBV5-6 and TRBJ2-7, with unresolved D. The CDR3 length is 13 residues. Trimming cost V 2 bases and J 7 bases, with 13 bases left between them. Germline values: CDR1 SGHDT, CDR2 YYEEEE. CDR3 DNA sequence: TGTGCCAGCAGCTTTGGGCTGGGTTTGGAGCAGTACTTC. This encodes CASSFGLGLEQYF.

The J gene is TRBJ2-5, the V gene TRBV2; a possible D gene is TRBD1 (6 bases). Germline assignment: CDR1 SNHLY and CDR2 FYNNEI. V was cut by 7 bases and J by 2 bases, with 14 bases left in between. The CDR3 is made up of 14 amino acids. The CDR3 DNA is TGTGCCAGCATCATAGACAGGTTTCAAGAGACCCAGTACTTC. It encodes CASIIDRFQETQYF. Looking up the rest from reference TRBV2 and TRBJ2-5 gives the full variable domain: EPEVTQTPSHQVTQMGQEVILRCVPISNHLYFYWYRQILGQKVEFLVSFYNNEISEKSEIFDDQFSVERPDGSNFTLKIRSTKLEDSAMYFCASIIDRFQETQYFGPGTRLLVL.

The chain joins TRBV5-5 to TRBJ1-1; D ambiguous. V shed 2 bases and J shed 3 bases, with 2 bases lying between them. This CDR3 is built from 11 residues. From germline, CDR1 is SGHKS and CDR2 YYEKEE (reference sequence). DNA of the CDR3: TGTGCCAGCAGCTTCTACACTGAAGCTTTCTTT. It encodes CASSFYTEAFF.

The chain has TRBV5-1 and TRBJ1-1; TRBD1 aligns across 8 bases. There are 14 residues in the CDR3. V trimming: 1 base; J trimming: 6 bases; junction bases outside the gene matches: 5. The germline V gene encodes CDR1 SGHRS and CDR2 YFSETQ. The CDR3, as DNA: TGCGCCAGCAGCTTGCAGGGGGCAAGGGCTGAAGCTTTCTTT. It is translated as CASSLQGARAEAFF.

This clone was counted a single time. V is TRBV11-2 and J is TRBJ1-2, with 11 bases aligning to TRBD1. The CDR3 is 13 amino acids. Trimming took 5 bases from V and 8 from J; bases not matched to a gene: 4. From germline, CDR1 is SGHAT and CDR2 FQNNGV. CDR3 sequence reads: CASSVGQGVGYTF. CDR3 nucleotides: TGTGCCAGCAGCGTGGGACAGGGGGTCGGCTACACCTTC.

The chain joins TRBV11-2 to TRBJ1-1; D gene ambiguous. Trimming shortened V by 2 bases and J by 0 bases, and 10 bases separated the two germline ends. CDR1 SGHAT and CDR2 FQNNGV come from the germline V gene. The CDR3 has 15 amino acids. CDR3 protein: CASSLIAGMNTEAFF. CDR3 nucleotides: TGTGCCAGCAGCTTAATTGCGGGGATGAACACTGAAGCTTTCTTT.

With respect to this clone: One end of the junction is discordant with germline, which a read error may explain. The genes are TRBV7-9 and TRBJ1-5; 7 bases fit TRBD1. The CDR3 has 12 amino acids. Per the germline V gene, CDR1 is SEHNR and CDR2 is FQNEAQ (reference sequence). The CDR3 here is CSSSRGIQPQHF. The DNA of the CDR3 is TGTTCCAGCAGCAGGGGGATTCAGCCCCAGCATTTT.

The rearrangement uses TRBV5-4 and TRBJ2-1; TRBD1 aligns across 12 bases. Germline assignment: CDR1 SGHNT and CDR2 YYREEE (reference sequence). This CDR3 is 16 amino acids long. V trimming: 4 bases; J trimming: 3 bases; junction bases outside the gene matches: 5. CDR3 nucleotide sequence: TGTGCCAGCAGCCCCGGGACAGGGGGCGTCTACAATGAGCAGTTCTTC. Translation gives CASSPGTGGVYNEQFF.

The gene calls are TRBV6-1 and TRBJ2-7; 9 nucleotides line up with TRBD1. The junction had 7 bases not matched to a gene; V was cut back by 7 bases and J by 6 bases. The germline V gene has CDR1 MNHNS and CDR2 SASEGT. This CDR3 is 13 amino acids long. As DNA, the CDR3 is TGTGCCAGCATAACAGGGGGCGCGGGCGAGCAGTACTTC. It is translated as CASITGGAGEQYF.